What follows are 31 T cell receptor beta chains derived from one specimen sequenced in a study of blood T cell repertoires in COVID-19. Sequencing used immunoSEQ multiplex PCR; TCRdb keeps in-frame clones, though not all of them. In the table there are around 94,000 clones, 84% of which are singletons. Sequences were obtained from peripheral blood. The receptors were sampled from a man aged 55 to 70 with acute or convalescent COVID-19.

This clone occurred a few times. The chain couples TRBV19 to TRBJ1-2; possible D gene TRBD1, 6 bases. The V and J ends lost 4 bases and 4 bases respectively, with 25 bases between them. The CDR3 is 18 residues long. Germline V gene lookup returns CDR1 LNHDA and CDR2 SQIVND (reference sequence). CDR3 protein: CASSTPGATGLSPYGYTF. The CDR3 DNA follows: TGTGCCAGTAGTACCCCCGGGGCGACAGGTTTATCCCCCTATGGCTACACCTTC. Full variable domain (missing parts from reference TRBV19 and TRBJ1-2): DGGITQSPKYLFRKEGQNVTLSCEQNLNHDAMYWYRQDPGQGLRLIYYSQIVNDFQKGDIAEGYSVSREKKESFPLTVTSAQKNPTAFYLCASSTPGATGLSPYGYTFGSGTRLTVV.

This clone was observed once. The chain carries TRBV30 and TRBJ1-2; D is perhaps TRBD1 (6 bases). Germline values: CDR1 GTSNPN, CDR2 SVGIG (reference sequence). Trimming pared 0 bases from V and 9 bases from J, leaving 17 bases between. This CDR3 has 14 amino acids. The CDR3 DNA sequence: TGTGCCTGGAGTGTACCAGGGCAGGGGAACCGCTACACCTTC. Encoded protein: CAWSVPGQGNRYTF.

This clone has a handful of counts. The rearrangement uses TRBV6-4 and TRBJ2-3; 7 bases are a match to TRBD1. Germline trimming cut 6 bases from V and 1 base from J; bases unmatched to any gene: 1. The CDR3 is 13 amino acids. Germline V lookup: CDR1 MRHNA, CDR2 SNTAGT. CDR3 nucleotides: TGTGCCAGCAGCGGACAGGGCACAGATACGCAGTATTTT. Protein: CASSGQGTDTQYF.

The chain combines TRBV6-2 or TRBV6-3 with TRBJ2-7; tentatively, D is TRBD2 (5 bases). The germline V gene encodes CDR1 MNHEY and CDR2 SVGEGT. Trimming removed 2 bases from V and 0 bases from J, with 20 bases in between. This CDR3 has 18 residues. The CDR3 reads CASSYPLDRRGSSYEQYF. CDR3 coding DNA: TGTGCCAGCAGTTACCCCCTGGACCGGCGAGGGAGCTCCTACGAGCAGTACTTC.

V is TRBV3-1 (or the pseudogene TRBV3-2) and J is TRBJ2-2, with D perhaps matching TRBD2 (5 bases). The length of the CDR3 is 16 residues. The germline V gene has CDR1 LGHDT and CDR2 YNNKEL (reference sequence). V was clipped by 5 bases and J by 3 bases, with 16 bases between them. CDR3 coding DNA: TGTGCCAGCAGCTTCCGGAGGCAAGTGTACACCGGGGAGCTGTTTTTT. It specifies CASSFRRQVYTGELFF.

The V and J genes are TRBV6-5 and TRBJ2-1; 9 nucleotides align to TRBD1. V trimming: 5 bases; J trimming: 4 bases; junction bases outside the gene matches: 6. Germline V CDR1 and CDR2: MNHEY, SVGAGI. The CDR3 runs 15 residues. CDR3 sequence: CASSTGTGMYNEQFF. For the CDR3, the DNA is TGTGCCAGCAGTACCGGGACAGGGATGTACAATGAGCAGTTCTTC.

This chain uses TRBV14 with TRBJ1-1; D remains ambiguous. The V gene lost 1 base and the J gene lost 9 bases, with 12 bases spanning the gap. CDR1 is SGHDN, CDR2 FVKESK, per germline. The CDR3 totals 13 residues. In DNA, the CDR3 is TGTGCCAGCAGCCAAGGGCGGGCGGCCAAAGCTTTCTTT. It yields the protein CASSQGRAAKAFF.

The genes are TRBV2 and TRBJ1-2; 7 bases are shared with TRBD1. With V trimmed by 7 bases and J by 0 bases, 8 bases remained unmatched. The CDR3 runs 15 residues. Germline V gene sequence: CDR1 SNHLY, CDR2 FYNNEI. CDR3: CASTEGQGANYGYTF. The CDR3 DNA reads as TGTGCCAGCACCGAAGGGCAGGGGGCTAACTATGGCTACACCTTC.

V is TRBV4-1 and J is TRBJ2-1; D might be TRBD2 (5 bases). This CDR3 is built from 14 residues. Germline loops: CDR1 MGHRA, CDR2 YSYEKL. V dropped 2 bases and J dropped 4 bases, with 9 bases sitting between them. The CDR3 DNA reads TGCGCCAGCAGCCAAAGGACTGGTTACAATGAGCAGTTCTTC. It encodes CASSQRTGYNEQFF.

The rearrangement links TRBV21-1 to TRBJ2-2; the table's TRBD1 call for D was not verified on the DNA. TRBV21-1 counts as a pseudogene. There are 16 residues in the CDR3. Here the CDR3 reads CASSNAGTTNTGELFF. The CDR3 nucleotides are TGTGCCAGCAGCAATGCCGGGACAACAAACACCGGGGAGCTGTTTTTT.

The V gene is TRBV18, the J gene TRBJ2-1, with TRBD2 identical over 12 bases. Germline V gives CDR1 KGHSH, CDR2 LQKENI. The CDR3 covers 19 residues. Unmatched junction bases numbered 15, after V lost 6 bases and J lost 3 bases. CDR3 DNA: TGTGCCAGCTCGACTCGACTCCCCTTGACTAGCGGGGGCTACAATGAGCAGTTCTTC. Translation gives CASSTRLPLTSGGYNEQFF.

The CDR3 sequence is CASSVAQGGGGNTIYF. CDR3 in DNA: TGTGCCAGCAGCGTAGCCCAGGGGGGCGGTGGAAACACCATATATTTT. The chain employs TRBV9 and TRBJ1-3; TRBD1 matches 7 bases. The CDR3 extends over 16 amino acids. The germline gives CDR1 SGDLS, CDR2 YYNGEE. V gave up 0 bases and J gave up 3 bases; unmatched junction bases: 6.

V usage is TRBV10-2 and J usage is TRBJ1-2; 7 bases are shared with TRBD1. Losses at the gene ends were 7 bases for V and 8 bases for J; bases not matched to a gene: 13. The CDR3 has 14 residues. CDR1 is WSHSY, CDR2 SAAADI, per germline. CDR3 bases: TGCGCCAGCACCGCGACAGGGTTTAAGGGAGGCTACACCTTC. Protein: CASTATGFKGGYTF.

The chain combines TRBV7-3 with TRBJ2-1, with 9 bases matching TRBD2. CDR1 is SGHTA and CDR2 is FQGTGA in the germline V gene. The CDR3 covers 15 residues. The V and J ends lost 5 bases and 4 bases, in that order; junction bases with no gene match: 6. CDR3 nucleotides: TGTGCCAGCAGCCCTAGCGGGGTAGCATACAATGAGCAGTTCTTC. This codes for CASSPSGVAYNEQFF.

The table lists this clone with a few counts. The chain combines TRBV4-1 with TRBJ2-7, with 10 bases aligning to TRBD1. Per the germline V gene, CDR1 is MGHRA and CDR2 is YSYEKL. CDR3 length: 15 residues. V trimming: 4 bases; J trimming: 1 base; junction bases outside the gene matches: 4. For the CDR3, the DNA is TGCGCCAGCAGCCGGGGACAGGGGACTTCCTACGAGCAGTACTTC. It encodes CASSRGQGTSYEQYF.

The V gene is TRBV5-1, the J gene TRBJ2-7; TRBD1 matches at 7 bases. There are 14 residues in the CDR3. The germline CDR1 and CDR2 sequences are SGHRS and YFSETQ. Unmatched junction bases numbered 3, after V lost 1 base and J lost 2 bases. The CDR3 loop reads CASSLWTGTYEQYF. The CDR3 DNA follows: TGCGCCAGCAGCTTGTGGACAGGCACCTACGAGCAGTACTTC.

DNA for the CDR3: TGTGCCAGTAGTTTGCGGGGGGGATTGGGACAGGGGACCACTGAAGCTTTCTTT. Encoded protein: CASSLRGGLGQGTTEAFF. The chain is built from TRBV19 and TRBJ1-1, with 10 bases fitting TRBD1. Germline CDR1 LNHDA, CDR2 SQIVND (reference sequence). The CDR3 extends over 18 amino acids. V shed 5 bases, J shed 4 bases, and the junction held 16 bases outside the gene matches. The whole variable domain, filled in from reference TRBV19 and TRBJ1-1, reads DGGITQSPKYLFRKEGQNVTLSCEQNLNHDAMYWYRQDPGQGLRLIYYSQIVNDFQKGDIAEGYSVSREKKESFPLTVTSAQKNPTAFYLCASSLRGGLGQGTTEAFFGQGTRLTVV.

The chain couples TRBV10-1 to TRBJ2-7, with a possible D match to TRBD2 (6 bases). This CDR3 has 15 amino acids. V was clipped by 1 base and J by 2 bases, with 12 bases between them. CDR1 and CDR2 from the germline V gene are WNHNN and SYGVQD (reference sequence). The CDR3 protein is CASSELDREPYEQYF. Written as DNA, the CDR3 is TGCGCCAGCAGTGAGTTAGACCGGGAGCCCTACGAGCAGTACTTC.

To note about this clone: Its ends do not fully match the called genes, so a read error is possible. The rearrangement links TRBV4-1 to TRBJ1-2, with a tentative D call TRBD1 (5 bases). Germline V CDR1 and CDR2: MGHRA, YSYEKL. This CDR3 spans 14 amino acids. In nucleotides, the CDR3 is TGCGCCAGCAGCCAAGAAGCCAGGGACTATGGCTATACCTTC. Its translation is CASSQEARDYGYTF.

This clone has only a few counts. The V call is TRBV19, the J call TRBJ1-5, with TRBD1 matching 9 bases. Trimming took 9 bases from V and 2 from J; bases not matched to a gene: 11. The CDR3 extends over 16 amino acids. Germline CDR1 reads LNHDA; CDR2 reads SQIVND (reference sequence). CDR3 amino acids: CASGRMDRGGNQPQHF. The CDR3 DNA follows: TGTGCCAGCGGGCGAATGGACAGGGGTGGCAATCAGCCCCAGCATTTT.

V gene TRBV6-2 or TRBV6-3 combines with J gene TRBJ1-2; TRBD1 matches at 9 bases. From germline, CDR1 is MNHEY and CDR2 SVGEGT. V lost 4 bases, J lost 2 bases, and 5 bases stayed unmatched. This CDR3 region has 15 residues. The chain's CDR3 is CASSSTGGKNYGYTF. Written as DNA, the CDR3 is TGTGCCAGCAGTTCGACAGGGGGTAAGAACTATGGCTACACCTTC.

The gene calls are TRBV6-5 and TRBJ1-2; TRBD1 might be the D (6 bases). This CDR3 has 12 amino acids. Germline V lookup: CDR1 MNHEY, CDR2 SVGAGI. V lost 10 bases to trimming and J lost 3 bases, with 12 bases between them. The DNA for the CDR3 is TGTGCCACCCGAACAGGGTACTATGGCTACACCTTC. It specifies CATRTGYYGYTF.

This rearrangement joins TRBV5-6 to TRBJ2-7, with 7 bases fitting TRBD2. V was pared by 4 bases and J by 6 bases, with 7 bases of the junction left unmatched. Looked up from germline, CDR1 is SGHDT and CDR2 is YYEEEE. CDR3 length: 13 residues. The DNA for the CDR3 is TGTGCCAGCAGCGCAACCCCGGGGGGCGAGCAGTACTTC. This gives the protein CASSATPGGEQYF.

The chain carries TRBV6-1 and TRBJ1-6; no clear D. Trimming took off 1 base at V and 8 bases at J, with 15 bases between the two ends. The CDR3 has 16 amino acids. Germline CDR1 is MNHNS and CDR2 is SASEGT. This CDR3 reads CASSEVGAAEYSPLHF. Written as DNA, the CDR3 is TGTGCCAGCAGTGAAGTTGGCGCGGCAGAGTATTCACCCCTCCACTTT.

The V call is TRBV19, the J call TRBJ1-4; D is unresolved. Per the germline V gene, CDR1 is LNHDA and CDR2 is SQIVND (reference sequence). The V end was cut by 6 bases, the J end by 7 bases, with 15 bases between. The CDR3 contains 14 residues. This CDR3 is CASSEPREGEKLFF. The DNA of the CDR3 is TGTGCCAGTAGCGAGCCGAGAGAGGGTGAAAAACTGTTTTTT.

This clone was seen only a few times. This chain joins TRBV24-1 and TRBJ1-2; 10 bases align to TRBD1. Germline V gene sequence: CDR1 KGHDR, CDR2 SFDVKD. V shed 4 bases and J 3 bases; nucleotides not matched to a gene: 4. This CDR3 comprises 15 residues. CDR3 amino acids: CATSEGTGVDYGYTF. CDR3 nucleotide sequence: TGTGCCACCAGTGAAGGGACAGGGGTCGACTATGGCTACACCTTC.

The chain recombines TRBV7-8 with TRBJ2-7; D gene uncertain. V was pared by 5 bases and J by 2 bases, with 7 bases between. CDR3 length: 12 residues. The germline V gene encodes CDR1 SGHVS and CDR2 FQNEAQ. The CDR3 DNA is TGTGCCAGCAGCAAAAGCGCCTACGAGCAGTACTTC. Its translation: CASSKSAYEQYF.

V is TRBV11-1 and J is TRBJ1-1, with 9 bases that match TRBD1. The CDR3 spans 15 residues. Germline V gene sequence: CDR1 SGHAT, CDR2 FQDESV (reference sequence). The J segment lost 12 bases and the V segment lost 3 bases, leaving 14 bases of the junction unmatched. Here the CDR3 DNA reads TGTGCCAGCAGCTTGAGCCCCGTGACAGGGGGGATAACTTTCTTT. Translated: CASSLSPVTGGITFF.

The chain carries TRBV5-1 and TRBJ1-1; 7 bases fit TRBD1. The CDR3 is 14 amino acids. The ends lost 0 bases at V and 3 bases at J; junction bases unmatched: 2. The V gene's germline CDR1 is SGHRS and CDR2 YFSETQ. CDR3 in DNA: TGCGCCAGCAGCTTGGAAGACAGGGACACTGAAGCTTTCTTT. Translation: CASSLEDRDTEAFF. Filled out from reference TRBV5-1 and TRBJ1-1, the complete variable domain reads KAGVTQTPRYLIKTRGQQVTLSCSPISGHRSVSWYQQTPGQGLQFLFEYFSETQRNKGNFPGRFSGRQFSNSRSEMNVSTLELGDSALYLCASSLEDRDTEAFFGQGTRLTVV.

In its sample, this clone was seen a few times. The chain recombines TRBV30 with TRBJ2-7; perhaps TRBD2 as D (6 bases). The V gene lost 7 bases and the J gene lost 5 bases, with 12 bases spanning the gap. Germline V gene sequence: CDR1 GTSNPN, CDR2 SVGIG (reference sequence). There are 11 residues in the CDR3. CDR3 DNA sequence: TGTGCCTTTGGGGAGGTTAACGAGCAGTACTTC. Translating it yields CAFGEVNEQYF.

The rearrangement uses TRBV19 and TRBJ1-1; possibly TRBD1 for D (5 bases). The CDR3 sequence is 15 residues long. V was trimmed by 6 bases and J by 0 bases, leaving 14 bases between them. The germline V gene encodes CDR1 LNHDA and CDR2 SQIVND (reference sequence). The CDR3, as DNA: TGTGCCAGTAGAACCCAGACAGTCATGAACACTGAAGCTTTCTTT. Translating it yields CASRTQTVMNTEAFF.